This is a list of T cell receptor beta chains from one sample in a study of T cells in localized non-small cell lung cancer. Data came from immunoSEQ multiplex PCR; TCRdb stores just in-frame clones and leaves some out. The repertoire holds tens of thousands of clones, around nine tenths seen once, with roughly 7.2% in the top ten. Source: peripheral blood, taken before any cancer treatment. These receptors originate from a woman aged 40 to 75 with stage I lung adenocarcinoma. Each CDR3 is given without its conserved first and last residue. Each record gives: V gene, J gene, CDR3 protein.

TRBV18	TRBJ1-4	ASSTRQSTNEKLF
TRBV2	TRBJ1-5	AIRDGSNQPQH
TRBV6-5	TRBJ1-1	ASSYDRGLTEAF
TRBV27	TRBJ2-2	ASSFHGELF
TRBV6-4	TRBJ1-1	ASSNRGTEAF
TRBV7-9	TRBJ2-1	ASSLMGLAGNEQF
TRBV5-1	TRBJ2-3	ASSLRGHGGTDTQY
TRBV7-3	TRBJ2-7	ASSLDPGYEQY
TRBV7-9	TRBJ2-4	ASSSTVLNIQY
TRBV27	TRBJ1-4	ASSLQGYDEKLF
TRBV7-9	TRBJ2-3	ASSPRGGRGTDTQY
TRBV15	TRBJ1-4	ATSRDGTGAGKLF
TRBV10-3	TRBJ1-1	AISGVRNTEAF
TRBV18	TRBJ1-1	ASSPQKNTEAF
TRBV2	TRBJ1-6	ASSSTHGSYNSPLH
TRBV6-5	TRBJ2-1	ASSYRWGDNEQF